This T cell receptor (beta chain) was captured in a study of T cell responses to AZD1222 COVID-19 vaccine. Here immunoSEQ multiplex PCR was the method, and the copy in TCRdb shows in-frame clones only, minus some. Counted here are over 150,000 clones, approximately 90% occurring once; the ten biggest clones make up approximately 1.6%. The CDR3 length is 12 residues. Germline V gene sequence: CDR1 SEHNR, CDR2 FQNEAQ (reference sequence). Trimming shortened V by 1 base and J by 6 bases, and 6 bases separated the two germline ends. This clonotype was sampled from an adult in good health. This chain uses TRBV7-9 with TRBJ1-1; the D is unclear. The material sequenced was peripheral blood, taken on day 0 of AZD1222 vaccination. CDR3 DNA sequence: TGTGCCAGCAGCTTAGGCGGCTCTGAAGCTTTCTTT. Residues: CASSLGGSEAFF.